A single sample gave rise to the 19 T cell receptor beta chains below, sequenced in a study of monozygotic twins with inflammatory bowel disease. TCRdb reprocessed the 5' RACE reads and reports one entry per CDR3 protein, with no DNA. The sample holds about 330,000 distinct CDR3 sequences. Sequenced sample: blood. The source of these receptors is a human donor with ulcerative colitis or Crohn's disease, or a healthy co-twin of an affected twin (not recorded which).

The V gene is TRBV12-3 or TRBV12-4, the J gene TRBJ2-2; TCRdb picks TRBD2, but there is no DNA to check that call. The CDR3 is made up of 16 amino acids. CDR3 region: CASSPHGRVDTGELFF.

The V call is TRBV6-5, the J call TRBJ1-2; checking the TCRdb D call of TRBD1 is not possible without DNA. The CDR3 has 13 residues. CDR1 and CDR2 from the germline V gene are MNHEY and SVGAGI. CDR3 sequence: CASRPIQGQGYTF.

The chain recombines TRBV6-2 or TRBV6-3 with TRBJ2-5; TCRdb designates TRBD1, a call that cannot be tested without DNA. CDR3 length: 16 residues. Germline CDR1 and CDR2: MNHEY and SVGEGT. CDR3 sequence: CASSLGQGKERETQYF.

This chain links TRBV7-8 with TRBJ2-2; TCRdb designates TRBD2, a call that cannot be tested without DNA. Germline values: CDR1 SGHVS, CDR2 FQNEAQ. CDR3 length: 16 residues. CDR3 sequence reads: CASSSLLAAHTGELFF.

CDR3 amino acids: CASSSGVGAHGYTF. The chain combines TRBV7-2 with TRBJ1-2; the TCRdb call, TRBD1, lacks DNA for checking. This CDR3 comprises 14 residues. Looked up from germline, CDR1 is SGHTA and CDR2 is FQGNSA. The whole variable domain, filled in from reference TRBV7-2 and TRBJ1-2, reads GAGVSQSPSNKVTEKGKDVELRCDPISGHTALYWYRQSLGQGLEFLIYFQGNSAPDKSGLPSDRFSAERTGGSVSTLTIQRTQQEDSAVYLCASSSGVGAHGYTFGSGTRLTVV.

The rearrangement joins TRBV7-2 to TRBJ1-1; absent DNA, TCRdb's TRBD1 call cannot be checked. The CDR3 is 14 amino acids. Looked up from germline, CDR1 is SGHTA and CDR2 is FQGNSA. This CDR3 reads CASSRTGGTPEAFF.

This sequence joins TRBV5-1 and TRBJ2-3; TCRdb's assignment of TRBD2 cannot be checked, as there is no DNA. The germline CDR1 and CDR2 sequences are SGHRS and YFSETQ. This CDR3 contains 16 residues. The CDR3 spells CASRDQGLLSTDTQYF.

The V gene is TRBV2, the J gene TRBJ2-7. CDR3 length: 15 amino acids. Germline V gene lookup returns CDR1 SNHLY and CDR2 FYNNEI. CDR3 sequence: CASSDEIGYFYEQYF.

The chain couples TRBV7-9 to TRBJ2-7; TCRdb returns TRBD2, unconfirmable since there is no DNA. Looked up from germline, CDR1 is SEHNR and CDR2 is FQNEAQ (reference sequence). The CDR3 contains 15 residues. CDR3: CASSLDGTLPGEQYF.

The genes are TRBV29-1 and TRBJ1-4. Germline V gives CDR1 SQVTM, CDR2 ANQGSEA. The CDR3 sequence is 12 residues long. The CDR3 region is CSAPLTNEKLFF.

The genes are TRBV5-1 and TRBJ2-1. The CDR3 runs to 14 residues. The V gene's germline CDR1 is SGHRS and CDR2 YFSETQ. The CDR3 loop is CASSLGLASREQFF.

This chain connects TRBV5-6 to TRBJ1-1; TCRdb's assignment of TRBD1 cannot be checked, as there is no DNA. CDR3 length: 13 residues. Germline-derived CDR1 and CDR2 are SGHDT and YYEEEE. The CDR3 loop reads CASSYRQGSEAFF.

The chain uses TRBV7-2 and TRBJ2-1; the TCRdb call, TRBD2, lacks DNA for checking. The length of the CDR3 is 16 residues. CDR1 SGHTA and CDR2 FQGNSA come from the germline V gene. CDR3 in amino acids: CASSLGGTSAYNEQFF.

CDR3 amino acids: CATRWAGQRPDTQYF. The J gene is TRBJ2-3, the V gene TRBV15; absent DNA, TCRdb's TRBD1 call cannot be checked. The CDR3 has 15 residues. Germline CDR1 and CDR2: LNHNV and YYDKDF (reference sequence).

The J gene is TRBJ2-3, the V gene TRBV6-1; TCRdb's D call of TRBD1 is untestable without DNA. CDR1 and CDR2 (germline): MNHNS, SASEGT. The CDR3 runs 18 residues. The CDR3 is CASTMRGGLVFNTDTQYF.

The chain joins TRBV5-5 to TRBJ2-6; as DNA is missing, the TRBD1 call by TCRdb cannot be tested. The germline gives CDR1 SGHKS, CDR2 YYEKEE (reference sequence). The CDR3 has 16 residues. The CDR3 sequence: CASSLSSGPGANVLTF.

The V call is TRBV5-1, the J call TRBJ2-7; with no DNA, the TCRdb D assignment of TRBD1 cannot be verified. Germline V gene lookup returns CDR1 SGHRS and CDR2 YFSETQ. The CDR3 is 16 amino acids. The CDR3 is CASSLEGFGSRYEQYF.

The rearrangement uses TRBV11-3 and TRBJ2-1. The CDR3 has 13 residues. Germline V lookup: CDR1 SGHNT, CDR2 YENEEA. The CDR3 here is CASSPVGGNEQFF.

V and J are TRBV5-1 and TRBJ1-4; TCRdb picks TRBD1, but there is no DNA to check that call. Germline values: CDR1 SGHRS, CDR2 YFSETQ. This CDR3 contains 15 residues. CDR3 loop: CASSLGDVGNGKLFF.